This TCR beta chain was recorded in a study of molecular identifiers for immune sequencing clone quantification. Study-wide results and limits: Spiked Jurkat TCR RNA equivalent to one cell was reportedly detectable in approximately 1 million naive cells.

This clonotype was seen many times. Its antigen is still unknown. TCRdb re-called the PCR reads with MiXCR, one entry per CDR3 protein. The sample comprises 60,000 to 70,000 distinct CDR3 sequences, around 17% of which are singletons, and under 1.5% rests with the top ten. Germline CDR1 and CDR2: MNHEY and SVGAGI. CDR3 length: 14 residues. V lost 0 bases and J 11 bases, leaving 16 bases between the germline ends. Sequencing was done on a sample of naive CD8+ T cells from blood, with Jurkat cell RNA spiked in. Subset denoted: FACS-sorted CD8+CD4-CCR7+CD45RA+ naive T cells. The J gene is TRBJ1-1, the V gene TRBV6-5; tentatively, D is TRBD1 (6 bases). The sequence derives from a human donor in good health. Some libraries in this study had Jurkat cell RNA spiked in. CDR3 sequence reads: CASSYSEGVTGAFF. For the CDR3, the DNA is TGTGCCAGCAGTTACTCCGAGGGGGTTACAGGGGCTTTCTTT.